The 29 T cell receptor beta chains given below trace back to one sample, sequenced in a study of follicular helper T cells after annual influenza vaccination. Using immunoSEQ multiplex PCR, the repertoire was profiled, and TCRdb retains in-frame clones only, with some absent. The sample yields about 10,000 clones, about 81% seen once. Time point noted: 2015-2016 season, 7 days after influenza vaccination. The sequencing here drew on CXCR5+ CD38- circulating T follicular helper cells from blood, taken 7 days after influenza vaccination. Subset of the sample: circulating Tfh, non-naive CD4+CXCR5+PD-1+ (ICOS+CD38+ or ICOS-CD38-). The receptors shown here come from an adult who received the influenza vaccine.

This chain joins TRBV9 and TRBJ2-1, with a tentative D call TRBD2 (6 bases). This CDR3 contains 12 residues. Germline V gene lookup returns CDR1 SGDLS and CDR2 YYNGEE. V lost 7 bases and J 12 bases, leaving 17 bases between the germline ends. Here the CDR3 reads CASGLITGGQFF. The DNA for the CDR3 is TGTGCCAGCGGACTCATCACCGGGGGGCAGTTCTTC.

The chain recombines TRBV5-1 with TRBJ2-2, with 15 bases matching TRBD2. The trim removed 4 bases at V and 4 bases at J, leaving 2 bases unmatched. Germline lookup yields CDR1 SGHRS and CDR2 YFSETQ. This CDR3 is 16 amino acids long. CDR3 in DNA: TGCGCCAGCAGCACGGGACTAGCGGGGGGCACCGGGGAGCTGTTTTTT. As protein: CASSTGLAGGTGELFF.

V and J are TRBV5-1 and TRBJ1-2; 7 bases fit TRBD1. J was trimmed by 5 bases and V by 4 bases; bases with no gene match: 8. Germline values: CDR1 SGHRS, CDR2 YFSETQ. There are 14 residues in the CDR3. CDR3 sequence reads: CASSPTTGFYGYTF. The CDR3 coding sequence is TGCGCCAGCAGCCCGACGACAGGGTTTTATGGCTACACCTTC. The full variable domain, in which reference TRBV5-1 and TRBJ1-2 provide the parts outside the CDR3, is KAGVTQTPRYLIKTRGQQVTLSCSPISGHRSVSWYQQTPGQGLQFLFEYFSETQRNKGNFPGRFSGRQFSNSRSEMNVSTLELGDSALYLCASSPTTGFYGYTFGSGTRLTVV.

The chain has TRBV6-5 and TRBJ2-5; 9 nucleotides agree with TRBD2. Germline CDR1 is MNHEY and CDR2 is SVGAGI. The ends lost 8 bases at V and 5 bases at J; junction bases unmatched: 9. This CDR3 is 14 amino acids long. This CDR3 reads CASGGSGGGETQYF. CDR3 sequence (DNA): TGTGCCAGCGGGGGTAGCGGGGGAGGTGAGACCCAGTACTTC.

CDR3 residues: CAWSVKGAETQYF. CDR3 in DNA: TGTGCCTGGAGTGTAAAGGGGGCTGAGACCCAGTACTTC. The rearrangement joins TRBV30 to TRBJ2-5, with 7 positions matching TRBD1. Unmatched junction bases numbered 3, after V lost 0 bases and J lost 5 bases. Germline V gene data show CDR1 as GTSNPN and CDR2 as SVGIG (reference sequence). This CDR3 spans 13 amino acids.

Only one count was recorded for this clone. V is TRBV5-1 and J is TRBJ1-1, with a possible D match to TRBD1 (6 bases). Germline V gene data show CDR1 as SGHRS and CDR2 as YFSETQ. Trimming stripped 6 bases from V and 1 base from J, with 13 bases between. CDR3 length: 14 amino acids. The CDR3 region has the DNA TGCGCCAGCATGGCACAGGGCCGGAACACTGAAGCTTTCTTT. Its protein product is CASMAQGRNTEAFF.

The chain combines TRBV5-6 with TRBJ2-5; TRBD1 agrees at 7 bases. V shed 4 bases and J 9 bases; nucleotides not matched to a gene: 6. The CDR3 is 12 residues long. Germline CDR1 is SGHDT and CDR2 is YYEEEE. This CDR3 is CASSQEQGPQYF. The CDR3 DNA reads TGTGCCAGCAGCCAAGAACAGGGGCCCCAGTACTTC.

The chain uses TRBV2 and TRBJ1-3; 7 nucleotides match TRBD1. CDR1 is SNHLY and CDR2 is FYNNEI in the germline V gene. The CDR3 totals 17 residues. V was clipped by 5 bases and J by 0 bases; unmatched bases: 10. CDR3 sequence reads: CASSPTGDVRSGNTIYF. The CDR3 coding sequence is TGTGCCAGCAGTCCTACAGGGGACGTCCGCTCTGGAAACACCATATATTTT.

The genes are TRBV2 and TRBJ1-1, with D unresolved. The CDR3 runs 15 residues. V gave up 2 bases and J gave up 7 bases, with 17 bases separating them. The germline CDR1 and CDR2 sequences are SNHLY and FYNNEI. The CDR3 is CASSENDLIGSEAFF. CDR3 bases: TGTGCCAGCAGTGAAAACGACCTAATTGGGAGTGAAGCTTTCTTT.

The chain employs TRBV18 and TRBJ2-7, with 8 nucleotides matching TRBD2. After removal of 5 bases from V and 2 bases from J, the junction contained 5 bases not matched to a gene. Germline V gene data show CDR1 as KGHSH and CDR2 as LQKENI. The CDR3 covers 14 residues. The CDR3, as DNA: TGTGCCAGCTCATCGGGGGGGCTACCCTACGAGCAGTACTTC. Translation gives CASSSGGLPYEQYF.

The rearrangement links TRBV7-2 to TRBJ2-1; 8 nucleotides align to TRBD2. The junction had 9 bases not matched to a gene; V was cut back by 1 base and J by 4 bases. This CDR3 spans 17 amino acids. CDR1 and CDR2 from the germline V gene are SGHTA and FQGNSA. The CDR3 sequence: CASSLGTPGGLYNEQFF. The DNA for the CDR3 is TGTGCCAGCAGCTTAGGAACCCCGGGGGGGCTATACAATGAGCAGTTCTTC.

This clone was detected once. This chain uses TRBV5-6 with TRBJ2-7; 10 nucleotides match TRBD2. Germline loops: CDR1 SGHDT, CDR2 YYEEEE. The J segment lost 6 bases and the V segment lost 5 bases, leaving 5 bases of the junction unmatched. The CDR3 is 13 amino acids. The CDR3 DNA sequence: TGTGCCAGCAGGCAGCGGGGGGGCGGCGAGCAGTACTTC. Protein sequence: CASRQRGGGEQYF.

The chain links TRBV19 to TRBJ1-5; D is uncertain. The CDR3 spans 15 residues. Trimming stripped 8 bases from V and 1 base from J, with 15 bases between. Germline V lookup: CDR1 LNHDA, CDR2 SQIVND (reference sequence). The DNA for the CDR3 is TGTGCCAGTCGATACCAAGCGCAGAGCAATCAGCCCCAGCATTTT. As protein: CASRYQAQSNQPQHF.

This chain joins TRBV5-1 and TRBJ2-1, with TRBD2 identical over 9 bases. The CDR3 spans 14 residues. J gave up 3 bases and V 6 bases, and 4 bases lay outside the gene matches. Germline values: CDR1 SGHRS, CDR2 YFSETQ. CDR3 region: CASNVRGGYNEQFF. Here the CDR3 DNA reads TGCGCCAGCAATGTGCGGGGGGGCTACAATGAGCAGTTCTTC. Full variable domain (outside the CDR3, taken from reference TRBV5-1 and TRBJ2-1): KAGVTQTPRYLIKTRGQQVTLSCSPISGHRSVSWYQQTPGQGLQFLFEYFSETQRNKGNFPGRFSGRQFSNSRSEMNVSTLELGDSALYLCASNVRGGYNEQFFGPGTRLTVL.

In nucleotides, the CDR3 is TGTGCCAGCAGCCAAAGTCAGGGCCATCAGCCCCAGCATTTT. Protein product: CASSQSQGHQPQHF. The chain employs TRBV16 and TRBJ1-5; D perhaps matches TRBD1 (5 bases). Germline V gene data show CDR1 as KGHSY and CDR2 as FQNENV. The CDR3 is 14 amino acids. V lost 2 bases and J lost 5, with 10 bases in between.

This sequence joins TRBV7-2 and TRBJ2-4; D could derive from TRBD1 or TRBD2 (5 bases each). The CDR3 length is 14 residues. Germline V gene lookup returns CDR1 SGHTA and CDR2 FQGNSA. The V end was cut by 6 bases, the J end by 11 bases, with 20 bases between. The CDR3 reads CASSPPGTGNVQYF. CDR3 sequence (DNA): TGTGCCAGCAGTCCACCCGGGACCGGGAACGTTCAGTACTTC.

This clone was recorded only once. The chain combines TRBV6-1 with TRBJ1-1; D might be TRBD1 (6 bases). Germline CDR1 reads MNHNS; CDR2 reads SASEGT. The length of the CDR3 is 15 residues. V was clipped by 6 bases and J by 1 base, with 15 bases between them. The CDR3 is CASRPNRGGNTEAFF. The CDR3 DNA reads TGTGCCAGCAGACCTAATAGGGGGGGGAACACTGAAGCTTTCTTT.

A few counts support this clone. The genes are TRBV29-1 and TRBJ1-2; weak D call: TRBD1 (6 bases). This CDR3 region has 12 residues. CDR1 and CDR2 from the germline V gene are SQVTM and ANQGSEA. With 3 bases removed from V and 3 bases from J, the gap between germline ends came to 8 bases. The CDR3 loop is CSVERTDYGYTF. CDR3 sequence (DNA): TGCAGCGTTGAGAGGACAGACTATGGCTACACCTTC.

The V call is TRBV5-1, the J call TRBJ2-1; D tentatively fits TRBD1 or TRBD2 (7 bases each). Trimming stripped 4 bases from V and 2 bases from J, with 10 bases between. The CDR3 has 14 amino acids. The germline gives CDR1 SGHRS, CDR2 YFSETQ. The DNA of the CDR3 is TGCGCCAGCAGCCCAGGGGGGGCCTACAATGAGCAGTTCTTC. It is translated as CASSPGGAYNEQFF.

The chain is built from TRBV7-9 and TRBJ1-2, with TRBD1 matching over 7 bases. The ends lost 5 bases at V and 4 bases at J; junction bases unmatched: 4. CDR1 is SEHNR and CDR2 is FQNEAQ in the germline V gene (reference sequence). This CDR3 has 13 amino acids. CDR3 DNA sequence: TGTGCCAGCAGCCGGGACAGCGCCTATGGCTACACCTTC. It is translated as CASSRDSAYGYTF.

This clone has only a few counts. The CDR3 is CASSVNPNSPLHF. CDR3 in DNA: TGTGCCAGCAGCGTAAATCCCAATTCACCCCTCCACTTT. The V call is TRBV9, the J call TRBJ1-6; D is unclear. The CDR3 covers 13 residues. Per germline, CDR1 SGDLS and CDR2 YYNGEE. The V end lost 1 base, the J end lost 7 bases, and 6 bases lay between the germline ends.

In its sample, this clone was seen once. The chain recombines TRBV2 with TRBJ2-3; 7 bases fit TRBD1. CDR1 and CDR2 from the germline V gene are SNHLY and FYNNEI. The V segment lost 8 bases and the J segment 4 bases; nucleotides outside the gene matches: 9. This CDR3 contains 14 residues. The chain's CDR3 is CASLRTGESDTQYF. Written as DNA, the CDR3 is TGTGCCAGCCTTAGGACAGGAGAATCAGATACGCAGTATTTT.

This clone was picked up one time. The chain uses TRBV6-1 and TRBJ1-2; D gene uncertain. CDR3 length equals 13 residues. Trimming took off 2 bases at V and 8 bases at J, with 12 bases between the two ends. The V gene's germline CDR1 is MNHNS and CDR2 SASEGT. CDR3 amino acids: CASSEQAQRGYTF. The CDR3 DNA follows: TGTGCCAGCAGTGAACAAGCGCAGCGGGGCTACACCTTC.

This clone was counted once. The rearrangement joins TRBV23-1 to TRBJ2-1; D is undetermined. TRBV23-1 is placed among ORFs of uncertain function. This CDR3 is 18 amino acids long. V was pared by 0 bases and J by 0 bases, with 15 bases between. The CDR3 DNA is TGCGCCAGCAGTCAATCTGAGACCGAACCGAGCTCCTACAATGAGCAGTTCTTC. Protein: CASSQSETEPSSYNEQFF.

V gene TRBV6-1 combines with J gene TRBJ1-1; D perhaps matches TRBD1 (6 bases). CDR1 is MNHNS, CDR2 SASEGT, per germline. The CDR3 consists of 12 residues. V shed 10 bases and J shed 6 bases, with 15 bases lying between them. The CDR3 region has the DNA TGTGCCACCTCCCGGGACACCTCTGAAGCTTTCTTT. The encoded protein is CATSRDTSEAFF.

The V call is TRBV5-6, the J call TRBJ2-6; no reliable D call. Germline V gene data show CDR1 as SGHDT and CDR2 as YYEEEE. The CDR3 consists of 15 residues. The V end lost 2 bases, the J end lost 0 bases, and 6 bases lay between the germline ends. In DNA, the CDR3 is TGTGCCAGCAGCTTTATGGTCTCTGGGGCCAACGTCCTGACTTTC. Translation gives CASSFMVSGANVLTF. Together with reference TRBV5-6 and TRBJ2-6, the CDR3 gives the full variable domain: DAGVTQSPTHLIKTRGQQVTLRCSPKSGHDTVSWYQQALGQGPQFIFQYYEEEERQRGNFPDRFSGHQFPNYSSELNVNALLLGDSALYLCASSFMVSGANVLTFGAGSRLTVL.

The chain recombines TRBV7-2 with TRBJ2-6, with D maybe TRBD2 (5 bases). Trimming stripped 0 bases from V and 0 bases from J, with 9 bases between. Germline lookup yields CDR1 SGHTA and CDR2 FQGNSA. The CDR3 loop spans 17 amino acids. The CDR3 loop is CASSLAAEVSGANVLTF. The CDR3, as DNA: TGTGCCAGCAGCTTAGCTGCGGAGGTCTCTGGGGCCAACGTCCTGACTTTC.

The chain couples TRBV30 to TRBJ1-4, with D perhaps matching TRBD1 (5 bases). Trimming shortened V by 4 bases and J by 6 bases, and 9 bases separated the two germline ends. Germline assignment: CDR1 GTSNPN and CDR2 SVGIG (reference sequence). This CDR3 region has 12 residues. CDR3 sequence reads: CAWKGNHEKLFF. The CDR3 DNA is TGTGCCTGGAAGGGGAATCATGAAAAACTGTTTTTT.

The V gene is TRBV7-3, the J gene TRBJ1-3, with D uncertain. CDR1 SGHTA and CDR2 FQGTGA come from the germline V gene. CDR3 length: 13 residues. V dropped 2 bases and J dropped 6 bases, with 8 bases sitting between them. The CDR3 bases are TGTGCCAGCAGCTTACCGAACTTAAACACCATATATTTT. Translated, it gives CASSLPNLNTIYF.